This T cell receptor beta chain was documented in a study of CD8+CD57+ T cells in acquired aplastic anemia. Study-wide context: Reads per healthy sample averaged about 10 million (CD4+) and under 13 million (CD8+). The study, taken as a whole, reports: Fewer than 30 shared CD8+ CDR3s appeared highly expressed within patients' immunodominant clones. CD8+ Simpson's diversity did not differ significantly between patients and controls.

Template material for TCR beta VDJ and CDR3 profiling consisted of genomic DNA. One entry per CDR3 protein results from TCRdb running MiXCR on the reads. This table has 200,000 to 250,000 distinct CDR3 sequences, almost 35% appearing once. Per germline, CDR1 LNHDA and CDR2 SQIVND (reference sequence). CDR3 length: 12 amino acids. The V gene lost 1 base and the J gene lost 6 bases, with 5 bases spanning the gap. Notes on this clonotype: Antigen: not known.

The TCR sequence derives from a human donor in good health, serving as a control. This chain connects TRBV19 to TRBJ2-3; a possible D gene is TRBD2 (5 bases). Sequencing was done on a sample of sorted CD4+, CD8+, or CD8+CD57+ T cells (not recorded which) from PBMCs. The DNA for the CDR3 is TGTGCCAGTAGTATAGGCGGGGATACGCAGTATTTT. Translating gives CASSIGGDTQYF.